This T cell receptor (beta chain) came from a study of cytomegalovirus exposure and HLA in healthy donors. The wider study: A subsequent analysis stated that the roughly 120 validation repertoires were run on the same platform as the roughly 670 first-cohort repertoires. Regarding the study as a whole: Most TCR sequences were uncommon, yet certain public TCRs appeared in many donors. In vitro experiments confirmed that a few CMV-associated chains were specific for CMV antigens.

Concerning this clone itself: Its antigen remains unidentified.

Here immunoSEQ multiplex PCR was the method, and the copy in TCRdb shows in-frame clones only, minus some. This sample carries 140,000 or so clones, about nine tenths of them seen once, and the ten largest clones take 4.5%. This sequence was found in a man aged 18 to 30 in good health and CMV-seropositive. Sequencing was done on a sample of PBMCs.

For the CDR3, the DNA is TGTGCCACAGAAACAGGGGCTGGGGCCAACGTCCTGACTTTC. Translation: CATETGAGANVLTF. The chain couples TRBV19 to TRBJ2-6, with TRBD1 matching over 7 bases. Germline trimming cut 10 bases from V and 2 bases from J; bases unmatched to any gene: 5. The CDR3 has 14 residues. Germline V gene lookup returns CDR1 LNHDA and CDR2 SQIVND (reference sequence). Drawing the rest from reference TRBV19 and TRBJ2-6, the complete variable domain is DGGITQSPKYLFRKEGQNVTLSCEQNLNHDAMYWYRQDPGQGLRLIYYSQIVNDFQKGDIAEGYSVSREKKESFPLTVTSAQKNPTAFYLCATETGAGANVLTFGAGSRLTVL.